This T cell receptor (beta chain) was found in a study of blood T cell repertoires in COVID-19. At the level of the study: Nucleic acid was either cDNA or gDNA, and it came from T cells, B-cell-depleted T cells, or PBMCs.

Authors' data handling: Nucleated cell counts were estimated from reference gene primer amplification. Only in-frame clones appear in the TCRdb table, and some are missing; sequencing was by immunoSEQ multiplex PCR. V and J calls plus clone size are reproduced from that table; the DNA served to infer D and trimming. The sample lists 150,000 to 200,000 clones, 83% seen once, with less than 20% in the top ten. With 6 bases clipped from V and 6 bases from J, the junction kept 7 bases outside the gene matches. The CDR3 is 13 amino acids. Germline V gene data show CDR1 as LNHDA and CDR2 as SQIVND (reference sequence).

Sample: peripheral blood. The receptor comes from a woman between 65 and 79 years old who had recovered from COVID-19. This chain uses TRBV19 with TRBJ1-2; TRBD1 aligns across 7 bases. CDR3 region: CASSVTGAHGYTF. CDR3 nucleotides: TGTGCCAGTAGCGTAACAGGGGCCCATGGCTACACCTTC. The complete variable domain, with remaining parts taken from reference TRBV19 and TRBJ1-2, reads DGGITQSPKYLFRKEGQNVTLSCEQNLNHDAMYWYRQDPGQGLRLIYYSQIVNDFQKGDIAEGYSVSREKKESFPLTVTSAQKNPTAFYLCASSVTGAHGYTFGSGTRLTVV.